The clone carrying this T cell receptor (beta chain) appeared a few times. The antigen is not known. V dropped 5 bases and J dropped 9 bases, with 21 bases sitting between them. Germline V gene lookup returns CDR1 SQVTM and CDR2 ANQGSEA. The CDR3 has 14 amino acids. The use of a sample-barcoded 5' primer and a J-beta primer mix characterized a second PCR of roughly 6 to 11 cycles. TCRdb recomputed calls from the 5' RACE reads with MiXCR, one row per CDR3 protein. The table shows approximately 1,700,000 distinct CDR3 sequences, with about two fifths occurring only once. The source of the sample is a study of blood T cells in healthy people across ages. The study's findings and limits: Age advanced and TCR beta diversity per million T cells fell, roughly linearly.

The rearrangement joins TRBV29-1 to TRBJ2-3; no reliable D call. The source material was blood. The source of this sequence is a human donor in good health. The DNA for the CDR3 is TGCAGCGTTAGGTTTATCACGAAAGACCGCACGCAGTATTTT. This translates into CSVRFITKDRTQYF.